This TCR beta chain was observed in a study of T cell responses to AZD1222 COVID-19 vaccine. Findings and limits, study-wide: Donors were mostly white British, more females; clonal diversity possibly underestimated.

This clone came up once. What it binds is not known. Generated by immunoSEQ multiplex PCR, the TCRdb table keeps only in-frame clones and is missing some. The sample shows about 94,000 clones, 88% of them seen only once. V was shortened by 10 bases and J by 4 bases, with 19 bases between the two germline ends. The germline V gene has CDR1 MNHEY and CDR2 SVGAGI. This CDR3 is built from 15 residues. This receptor was taken from an adult who received the AZD1222 COVID-19 vaccine. This chain links TRBV6-5 with TRBJ2-2; tentatively, D is TRBD1 (6 bases). Sequencing was performed on peripheral blood, taken 28 days after the second AZD1222 dose. DNA for the CDR3: TGTGCCACCACTAACTACAGGGCGGGCACCGGGGAGCTGTTTTTT. This encodes CATTNYRAGTGELFF.